This T cell receptor (beta chain) is from a study of blood T cell repertoires in COVID-19. Overall study: Acute-phase and convalescent COVID-19 samples originated in the United States, Italy and Spain. The cDNA or gDNA used as material had been derived from T cells, B-cell-depleted T cells, or PBMCs.

Original processing notes: It was from reference gene primer amplification that nucleated cell counts were estimated. The method was immunoSEQ multiplex PCR; TCRdb's version includes in-frame clones alone and lacks a portion of them. The DNA gave D and trimming, while V, J and clone size come from that table. The data show 130,000 or so clones, with 70% to 90% seen just once and less than 5% held by the top ten. The germline V gene has CDR1 PRHDT and CDR2 FYEKMQ (reference sequence). CDR3 length equals 14 residues. Trimming removed 5 bases from V and 3 bases from J; junction bases left unmatched: 4. The sequencing sample was made of peripheral blood. This rearrangement joins TRBV13 to TRBJ1-5, with 7 bases lining up with TRBD1. The sequence came from a man aged 40-55 years with acute or convalescent COVID-19. The CDR3 DNA reads as TGTGCCAGCAGCCAGACAGGGCCCAATCAGCCCCAGCATTTT. Amino acids: CASSQTGPNQPQHF.